Listed below are T cell receptor beta chains from one sample, sequenced in a study of T-cell reconstitution after alpha-beta-depleted transplantation in children. Using its own MiXCR run on the PCR reads, TCRdb lists one record per CDR3 protein. The sample has hundreds of thousands of distinct CDR3 sequences; under 12% are singletons. Sequenced here: PBMCs, sampled before TCRalphabeta/CD19-depleted stem cell transplant. The receptors here all came from a child aged 2-15 years with inherited bone marrow failure, due to receive a stem cell transplant. The CDR3 runs from the conserved cysteine through the conserved F or W. Each record gives: J gene, V gene, clone size, D gene, CDR3 protein, CDR3 DNA. A D gene is named only where the DNA matches it firmly. A row's size may be missing; if present it is once, few, many or a size class.

TRBJ2-7 TRBV28 - - CASSPWDIDEQYF TGTGCCAGCAGTCCGTGGGACATCGACGAGCAGTACTTC
TRBJ1-3 TRBV7-9 many - CASSLGGPAPGNTIYF TGTGCCAGCAGCTTAGGCGGTCCGGCGCCTGGAAACACCATATATTTT
TRBJ2-7 TRBV19 - TRBD1 CASSAMTGGFEQYF TGTGCCAGTAGTGCAATGACAGGGGGTTTCGAGCAGTACTTC
TRBJ2-1 TRBV18 few TRBD1 CASSQNRGHNEQFF TGTGCCAGCTCACAAAACAGGGGACACAATGAGCAGTTCTTC
TRBJ2-1 TRBV7-2 many - CASRSSPPNEQFF TGTGCCAGCAGAAGCTCCCCGCCCAATGAGCAGTTCTTC
TRBJ2-3 TRBV6-4 - - CASSGTPDTDTQYF TGTGCCAGCAGTGGGACGCCTGACACAGATACGCAGTATTTT
TRBJ2-7 TRBV27 few TRBD1 CASRLTGGVPYEQYF TGTGCCAGCAGATTGACAGGGGGGGTCCCTTACGAGCAGTACTTC
TRBJ2-1 TRBV27 - TRBD2 CASSFERAGGNEQFF TGTGCCAGCAGTTTCGAGAGGGCCGGGGGGAATGAGCAGTTCTTC
TRBJ2-1 TRBV7-6 many TRBD1 CASSLVGQGQQFF TGTGCCAGCAGCTTAGTGGGACAGGGTCAGCAGTTCTTC
TRBJ1-1 TRBV4-3 many TRBD1 CASSQDLIGTGNTEAFF TGCGCCAGCAGCCAAGATCTTATAGGGACAGGGAACACTGAAGCTTTCTTT
TRBJ1-1 TRBV28 - TRBD1 CASSLRGQRNTEAFF TGTGCCAGCAGTTTAAGGGGGCAGAGGAACACTGAAGCTTTCTTT
TRBJ2-1 TRBV5-1 - - CASSEGPGTAYNEQFF TGCGCCAGCAGCGAAGGTCCCGGGACCGCCTACAATGAGCAGTTCTTC
TRBJ2-1 TRBV9 many - CASSVGRELSSYNEQFF TGTGCCAGCAGCGTAGGTAGGGAACTGAGCTCCTACAATGAGCAGTTCTTC
TRBJ2-1 TRBV20-1 many - CSARDGSERSSYNEQFF TGCAGTGCTAGAGATGGGAGCGAACGAAGCTCCTACAATGAGCAGTTCTTC
TRBJ2-2 TRBV12-3/TRBV12-4 - - CASRTTSSGGELFF TGTGCCAGCAGGACTACTAGCTCGGGCGGGGAGCTGTTTTTT
TRBJ1-1 TRBV7-9 many TRBD1 CASSSSGRQGSTEAFF TGTGCCAGCAGCTCCTCAGGACGACAGGGAAGCACTGAAGCTTTCTTT
TRBJ1-1 TRBV29-1 many - CSVKWPVGEAFF TGCAGCGTTAAATGGCCTGTCGGTGAAGCTTTCTTT
TRBJ2-5 TRBV27 many - CASSLSWIPLGETQYF TGTGCCAGCAGTTTATCGTGGATCCCCCTGGGGGAGACCCAGTACTTC